These 2 T cell receptor beta chains share one sample of origin, sequenced in a study of cytomegalovirus exposure and HLA in healthy donors. The PCR had 60 Vbeta and 13 Jbeta primers. Here immunoSEQ multiplex PCR was the method, and the copy in TCRdb shows in-frame clones only, minus some. Of about 140,000 clones detected, roughly 80% appear once; the ten largest clones hold 2.5% to 4%. Specimen: PBMCs. The receptors stem from a middle-aged man in good health and CMV-seronegative.

In this sample, this clone turned up once. The chain is built from TRBV2 and TRBJ2-2; 11 bases match TRBD1. Germline V gene sequence: CDR1 SNHLY, CDR2 FYNNEI. The CDR3 runs to 15 residues. V lost 6 bases, J lost 5 bases, and 5 bases stayed unmatched. CDR3 sequence: CASSGQGAITGELFF. The CDR3 region has the DNA TGTGCCAGCAGCGGACAGGGGGCAATAACCGGGGAGCTGTTTTTT.

The sample holds one count of this clone. This sequence joins TRBV7-2 and TRBJ2-7, with 13 bases aligning to TRBD2. The CDR3 totals 18 residues. The V and J ends lost 3 bases and 5 bases, in that order; junction bases with no gene match: 13. Per germline, CDR1 SGHTA and CDR2 FQGNSA. This CDR3 reads CASSFWGGTSGVPDEQYF. CDR3 bases: TGTGCCAGCAGCTTCTGGGGGGGGACTAGCGGGGTTCCGGACGAGCAGTACTTC.